This passage covers 12 T cell receptor beta chains from one sample sequenced in a study of PD-1 blockade in mismatch repair-deficient tumors. Assay: immunoSEQ multiplex PCR; the TCRdb copy retains only in-frame clones and omits some. Among 100,000 to 150,000 clones listed, roughly nine tenths were seen once. Sequencing was performed on peripheral blood, taken 44 weeks after starting pembrolizumab. The receptors shown here come from an adult with mismatch repair-deficient cancer.

J is TRBJ2-2 and V is TRBV4-1; the D is unclear. V shed 0 bases and J shed 3 bases, with 11 bases lying between them. Germline V gives CDR1 MGHRA, CDR2 YSYEKL. The CDR3 runs 16 residues. CDR3: CASSQEWDRDTGELFF. In DNA form, the CDR3 reads TGCGCCAGCAGCCAAGAGTGGGATCGGGACACCGGGGAGCTGTTTTTT.

The rearrangement uses TRBV5-5 and TRBJ2-1; D is undetermined. Deletions cut 3 bases from V and 2 bases from J, with 0 bases between. This CDR3 is built from 11 residues. From germline, CDR1 is SGHKS and CDR2 YYEKEE (reference sequence). Written as DNA, the CDR3 is TGTGCCAGCAGCTCCTACAATGAGCAGTTCTTC. Translation gives CASSSYNEQFF.

This clone was seen only once. This chain uses TRBV7-9 with TRBJ1-5; D is undetermined. V lost 2 bases to trimming and J lost 7 bases, with 9 bases between them. The CDR3 length is 13 residues. Germline CDR1 and CDR2: SEHNR and FQNEAQ (reference sequence). CDR3 sequence: CASSLTVDQPQHF. CDR3 bases: TGTGCCAGCAGCTTAACGGTGGACCAGCCCCAGCATTTT.

The gene calls are TRBV11-2 and TRBJ2-7, with TRBD2 matching over 9 bases. CDR1 is SGHAT and CDR2 is FQNNGV in the germline V gene. V trimming: 1 base; J trimming: 3 bases; junction bases outside the gene matches: 7. The CDR3 length is 16 residues. This chain's CDR3 is CASSLGVAGVFYEQYF. The CDR3 nucleotides are TGTGCCAGCAGCTTAGGAGTAGCGGGAGTATTCTACGAGCAGTACTTC.

This CDR3 is CATRVLLQGRNTGELFF. CDR3 bases: TGTGCCACCAGGGTTCTTCTGCAGGGGAGGAACACCGGGGAGCTGTTTTTT. This chain connects TRBV27 to TRBJ2-2, with TRBD1 as a possible D gene (6 bases). The germline V and J ends were trimmed by 10 bases and 1 base, with 22 bases remaining between them. CDR1 MNHEY and CDR2 SMNVEV come from the germline V gene (reference sequence). This CDR3 is built from 17 residues.

V usage is TRBV4-3 and J usage is TRBJ1-2; 7 bases agree with TRBD1. The CDR3 totals 15 residues. Germline V gene data show CDR1 as LGHNA and CDR2 as YSLEER. Losses at the gene ends were 2 bases for V and 5 bases for J; bases not matched to a gene: 8. The CDR3 reads CASSQSGTALYGYTF. CDR3 DNA: TGCGCCAGCAGCCAATCCGGGACAGCACTGTATGGCTACACCTTC.

The genes are TRBV7-3 and TRBJ2-1, with 14 bases fitting TRBD2. The CDR3 is 14 amino acids. Unmatched junction bases numbered 2, after V lost 5 bases and J lost 8 bases. The germline CDR1 and CDR2 sequences are SGHTA and FQGTGA. Here the CDR3 reads CASSGLAGGDEQFF. DNA for the CDR3: TGTGCCAGCAGCGGACTAGCGGGAGGCGATGAGCAGTTCTTC.

The chain recombines TRBV11-2 with TRBJ2-4; the D call may be TRBD1 or TRBD2 (5 bases each). This CDR3 is 13 amino acids long. Trimming pared 3 bases from V and 10 bases from J, leaving 13 bases between. Per the germline V gene, CDR1 is SGHAT and CDR2 is FQNNGV. CDR3 coding DNA: TGTGCCAGCAGCTTCGGGGCAGAGTATATTCAGTACTTC. Protein: CASSFGAEYIQYF.

The gene calls are TRBV5-5 and TRBJ2-1; D is unresolved. Trimming took off 4 bases at V and 0 bases at J, with 14 bases between the two ends. Germline lookup yields CDR1 SGHKS and CDR2 YYEKEE (reference sequence). This CDR3 comprises 16 residues. The DNA for the CDR3 is TGTGCCAGCAGCGTCGAGTCTTACAGCTCCTACAATGAGCAGTTCTTC. Translation gives CASSVESYSSYNEQFF.

V and J are TRBV7-6 and TRBJ2-1; 14 positions agree with TRBD2. The ends lost 1 base at V and 7 bases at J; junction bases unmatched: 3. The CDR3 extends over 16 amino acids. Per germline, CDR1 SGHVS and CDR2 FNYEAQ. The CDR3 reads CASSLERTSGRNEQFF. CDR3 DNA sequence: TGTGCCAGCAGCTTAGAACGGACTAGCGGGAGGAATGAGCAGTTCTTC.

This chain uses TRBV6-6 with TRBJ1-1; no definite D call. Per germline, CDR1 MNHNY and CDR2 SVGAGI (reference sequence). V was pared by 3 bases and J by 6 bases, with 20 bases between. The CDR3 runs 16 residues. The CDR3 protein is CASSYNSLRYNAEAFF. CDR3 bases: TGTGCCAGCAGTTATAATTCATTGAGGTACAACGCTGAAGCTTTCTTT.

The rearrangement uses TRBV2 and TRBJ1-4; 7 bases line up with TRBD1. V lost 2 bases and J lost 0; bases outside the gene matches: 6. The CDR3 contains 17 residues. Germline-derived CDR1 and CDR2 are SNHLY and FYNNEI. CDR3 coding DNA: TGTGCCAGCAGTGAATTGGGACAGAAAGCAACTAATGAAAAACTGTTTTTT. It specifies CASSELGQKATNEKLFF.